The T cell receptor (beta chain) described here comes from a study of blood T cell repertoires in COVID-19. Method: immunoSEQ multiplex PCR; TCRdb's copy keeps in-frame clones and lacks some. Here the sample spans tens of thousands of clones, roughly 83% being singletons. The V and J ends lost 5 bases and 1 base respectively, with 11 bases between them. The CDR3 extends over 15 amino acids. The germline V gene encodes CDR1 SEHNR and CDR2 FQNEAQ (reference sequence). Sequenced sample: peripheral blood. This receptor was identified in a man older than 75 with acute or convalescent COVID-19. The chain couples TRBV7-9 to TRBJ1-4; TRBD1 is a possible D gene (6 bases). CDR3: CASSVPDRTNEKLFF. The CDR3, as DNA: TGTGCCAGCAGCGTACCGGACAGAACTAATGAAAAACTGTTTTTT. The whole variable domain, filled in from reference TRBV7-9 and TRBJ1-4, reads DTGVSQNPRHKITKRGQNVTFRCDPISEHNRLYWYRQTLGQGPEFLTYFQNEAQLEKSRLLSDRFSAERPKGSFSTLEIQRTEQGDSAMYLCASSVPDRTNEKLFFGSGTQLSVL.